This is a list of T cell receptor beta chains from one sample in a study of HIV-infected patients and healthy controls. TCRdb passed the 5' RACE reads through MiXCR, listing each CDR3 protein once. The sample includes some 20,000 distinct CDR3 sequences, over 9% of them seen just once. Sequencing was performed on blood. The source is an adult in good health. CDR3s include the opening cysteine and the closing phenylalanine or tryptophan. Each record gives: CDR3 protein, V gene, D gene. The D gene is left open where the match is weak.

CASSISSTDTQYF | TRBV25-1 | NA
CASSSLTRIETQYF | TRBV7-2 | NA
CATSDFKRYGPQHF | TRBV24-1 | NA
CASSLIGDTQYF | TRBV7-3 | NA
CSARVLGGGPDTQYF | TRBV20-1 | NA
CASSGAKENSPLHF | TRBV2 | NA
CSADLSGVRTEAFF | TRBV20-1 | NA
CASSRTAYGYTF | TRBV7-9 | NA
CASSFTPRGRGEAFF | TRBV11-2 | TRBD1
CAWCGLAGPGETQYF | TRBV30 | TRBD2
CASSQALEAFF | TRBV3-1 | NA
CASSLSGATNEKLFF | TRBV7-2 | NA
CASSVTGSKNSPLHF | TRBV9 | NA
CAWGQGSVAYTF | TRBV30 | TRBD1
CSAPGTVGLETQYF | TRBV20-1 | TRBD1